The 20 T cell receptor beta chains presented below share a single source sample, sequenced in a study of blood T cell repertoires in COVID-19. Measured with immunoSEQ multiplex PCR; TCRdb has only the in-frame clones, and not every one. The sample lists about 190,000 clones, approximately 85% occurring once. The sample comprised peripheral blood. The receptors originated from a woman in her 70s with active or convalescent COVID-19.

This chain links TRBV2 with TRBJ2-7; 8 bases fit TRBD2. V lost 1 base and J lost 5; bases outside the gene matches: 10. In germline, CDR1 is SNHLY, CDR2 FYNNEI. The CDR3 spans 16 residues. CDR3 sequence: CASSEGGSGRGNEQYF. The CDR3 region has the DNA TGTGCCAGCAGTGAAGGGGGGAGCGGGAGAGGCAACGAGCAGTACTTC.

The CDR3 protein is CASSLSGRDNEQFF. CDR3 coding DNA: TGCGCCAGCAGTCTTAGCGGGAGGGACAATGAGCAGTTCTTC. The chain employs TRBV10-1 and TRBJ2-1; 11 nucleotides agree with TRBD2. The V segment lost 5 bases and the J segment 5 bases; nucleotides outside the gene matches: 2. Germline V CDR1 and CDR2: WNHNN, SYGVQD (reference sequence). The CDR3 is made up of 14 amino acids.

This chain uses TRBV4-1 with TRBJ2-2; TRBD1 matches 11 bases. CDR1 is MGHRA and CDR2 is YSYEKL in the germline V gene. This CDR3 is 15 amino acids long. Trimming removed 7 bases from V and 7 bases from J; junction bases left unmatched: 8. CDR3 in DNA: TGCGCCAGCACTCGGGGACAGGGGGTTAACGGGGAGCTGTTTTTT. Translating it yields CASTRGQGVNGELFF.

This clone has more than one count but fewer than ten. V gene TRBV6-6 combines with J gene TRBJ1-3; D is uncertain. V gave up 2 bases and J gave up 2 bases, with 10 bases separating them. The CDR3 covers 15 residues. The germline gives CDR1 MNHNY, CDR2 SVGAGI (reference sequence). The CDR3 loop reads CASSYGGPAGNTIYF. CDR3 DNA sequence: TGTGCCAGCAGTTACGGTGGTCCGGCTGGAAACACCATATATTTT.

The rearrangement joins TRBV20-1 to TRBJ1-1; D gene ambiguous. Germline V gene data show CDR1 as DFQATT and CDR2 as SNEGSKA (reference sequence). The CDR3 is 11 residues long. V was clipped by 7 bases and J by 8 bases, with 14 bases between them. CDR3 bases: TGCAGTGTAGAGTCGGGGTCCGAAGCTTTCTTT. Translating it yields CSVESGSEAFF.

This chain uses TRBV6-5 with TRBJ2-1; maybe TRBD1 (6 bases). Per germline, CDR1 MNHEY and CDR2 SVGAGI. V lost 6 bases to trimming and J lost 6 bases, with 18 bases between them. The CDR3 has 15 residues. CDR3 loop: CASRKDRHPSNEQFF. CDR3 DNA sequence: TGTGCCAGCAGGAAGGACAGACACCCCTCCAATGAGCAGTTCTTC.

The CDR3 DNA sequence: TGTGCCAGCAGCCGGAGGGGCGGGAGTTCGGAGACCCAGTACTTC. Its translation: CASSRRGGSSETQYF. The chain uses TRBV5-4 and TRBJ2-5, with TRBD2 identical over 7 bases. Germline V CDR1 and CDR2: SGHNT, YYREEE (reference sequence). With 4 bases clipped from V and 5 bases from J, the junction kept 11 bases outside the gene matches. This CDR3 spans 15 amino acids.

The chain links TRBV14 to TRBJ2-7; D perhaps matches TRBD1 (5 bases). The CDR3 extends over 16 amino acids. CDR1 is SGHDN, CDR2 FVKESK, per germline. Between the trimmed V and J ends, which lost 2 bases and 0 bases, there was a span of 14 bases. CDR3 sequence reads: CASSQSGRKSSYEQYF. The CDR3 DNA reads TGTGCCAGCAGCCAATCAGGGCGGAAAAGCTCCTACGAGCAGTACTTC.

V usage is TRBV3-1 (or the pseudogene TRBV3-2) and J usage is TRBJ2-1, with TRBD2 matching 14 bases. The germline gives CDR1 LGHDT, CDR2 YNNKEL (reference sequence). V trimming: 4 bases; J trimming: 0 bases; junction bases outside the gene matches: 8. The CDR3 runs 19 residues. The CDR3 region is CASSRRTSGRRSSYNEQFF. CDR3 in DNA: TGTGCCAGCAGCCGGAGGACTAGCGGGAGGAGGAGCTCCTACAATGAGCAGTTCTTC.

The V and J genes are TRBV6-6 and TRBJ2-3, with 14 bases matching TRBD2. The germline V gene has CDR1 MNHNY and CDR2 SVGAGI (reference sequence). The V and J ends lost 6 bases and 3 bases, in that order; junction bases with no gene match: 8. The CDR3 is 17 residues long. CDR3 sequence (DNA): TGTGCCAGCAGACGACTAGCGGGAGGGTACGAAACAGATACGCAGTATTTT. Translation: CASRRLAGGYETDTQYF.

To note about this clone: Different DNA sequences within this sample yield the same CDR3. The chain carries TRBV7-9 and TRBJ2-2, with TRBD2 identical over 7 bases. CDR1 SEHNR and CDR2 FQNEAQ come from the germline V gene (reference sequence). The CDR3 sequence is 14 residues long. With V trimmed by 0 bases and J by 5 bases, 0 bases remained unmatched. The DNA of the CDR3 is TGTGCCAGCAGCTTAGCGGGAGGGACCGGGGAGCTGTTTTTT. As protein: CASSLAGGTGELFF. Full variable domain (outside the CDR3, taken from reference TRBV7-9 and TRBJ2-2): DTGVSQNPRHKITKRGQNVTFRCDPISEHNRLYWYRQTLGQGPEFLTYFQNEAQLEKSRLLSDRFSAERPKGSFSTLEIQRTEQGDSAMYLCASSLAGGTGELFFGEGSRLTVL.

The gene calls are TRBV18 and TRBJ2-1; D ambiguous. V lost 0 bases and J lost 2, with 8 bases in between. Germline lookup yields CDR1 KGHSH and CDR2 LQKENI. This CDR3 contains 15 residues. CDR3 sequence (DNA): TGTGCCAGCTCACCACCGGTGCTAGCCTACAATGAGCAGTTCTTC. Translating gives CASSPPVLAYNEQFF.

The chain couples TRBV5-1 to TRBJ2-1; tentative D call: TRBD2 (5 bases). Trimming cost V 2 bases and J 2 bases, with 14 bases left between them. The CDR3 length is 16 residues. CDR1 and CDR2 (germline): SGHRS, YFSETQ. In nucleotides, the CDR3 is TGCGCCAGCAGCTTTTCGGGGAGTTCAACCTACAATGAGCAGTTCTTC. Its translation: CASSFSGSSTYNEQFF.

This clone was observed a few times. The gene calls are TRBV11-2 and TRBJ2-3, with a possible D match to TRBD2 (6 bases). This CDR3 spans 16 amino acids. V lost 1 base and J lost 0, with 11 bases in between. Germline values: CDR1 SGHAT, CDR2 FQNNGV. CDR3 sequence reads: CASSLAGTHSTDTQYF. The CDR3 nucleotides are TGTGCCAGCAGCTTAGCCGGGACTCATAGCACAGATACGCAGTATTTT.

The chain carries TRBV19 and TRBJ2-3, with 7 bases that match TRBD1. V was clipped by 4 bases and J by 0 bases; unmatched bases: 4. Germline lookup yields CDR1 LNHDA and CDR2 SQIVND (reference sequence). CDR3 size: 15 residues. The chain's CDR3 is CASSRGQISTDTQYF. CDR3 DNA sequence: TGTGCCAGTAGTAGGGGACAGATTAGCACAGATACGCAGTATTTT.

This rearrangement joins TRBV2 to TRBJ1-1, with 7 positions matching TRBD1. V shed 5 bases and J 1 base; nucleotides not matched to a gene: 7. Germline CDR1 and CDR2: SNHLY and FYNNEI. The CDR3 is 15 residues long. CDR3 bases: TGTGCCAGCAGTTCTCGACAGGGATCGAACACTGAAGCTTTCTTT. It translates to CASSSRQGSNTEAFF.

CDR3 in DNA: TGCGCCAGCAACCCTAGCGCGGGCACAGATACGCAGTATTTT. Protein sequence: CASNPSAGTDTQYF. V gene TRBV5-1 combines with J gene TRBJ2-3, with D perhaps matching TRBD2 (6 bases). Trimming shortened V by 6 bases and J by 1 base, and 12 bases separated the two germline ends. The CDR3 is 14 amino acids. Germline V gene data show CDR1 as SGHRS and CDR2 as YFSETQ.

The CDR3 bases are TGCGCCAGCAGGGCCGGACAGGGGGATTCACCCCTCCACTTT. Residues: CASRAGQGDSPLHF. This chain joins TRBV5-1 and TRBJ1-6, with TRBD1 matching over 10 bases. Germline V gives CDR1 SGHRS, CDR2 YFSETQ. The junction had 4 bases not matched to a gene; V was cut back by 5 bases and J by 8 bases. CDR3 length equals 14 residues.

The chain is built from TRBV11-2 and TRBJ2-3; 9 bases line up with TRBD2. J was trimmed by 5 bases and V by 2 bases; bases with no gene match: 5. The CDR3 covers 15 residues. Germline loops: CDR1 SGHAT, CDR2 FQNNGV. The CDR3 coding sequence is TGTGCCAGCAGCTTAAGTAGAGCGGGAGGAGATACGCAGTATTTT. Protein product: CASSLSRAGGDTQYF.

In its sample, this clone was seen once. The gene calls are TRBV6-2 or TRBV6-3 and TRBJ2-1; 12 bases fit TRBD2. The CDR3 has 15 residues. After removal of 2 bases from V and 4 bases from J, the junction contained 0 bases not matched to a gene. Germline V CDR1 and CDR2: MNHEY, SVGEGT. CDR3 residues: CASSYGTSGYNEQFF. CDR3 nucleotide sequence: TGTGCCAGCAGTTACGGGACTAGCGGGTACAATGAGCAGTTCTTC.